These 17 T cell receptor beta chains share one sample of origin, sequenced in a study of spatial heterogeneity in lung cancer. TCRdb processed the 5' RACE reads anew with MiXCR; each CDR3 protein has one entry. The sample lists around 60,000 distinct CDR3 sequences, about 8% occurring once. The time point here: sample taken at primary tumor resection. Whole RNA obtained from tumor, nontumor lung or frozen PBMC underwent sequencing without sorting. The input for sequencing was PBMCs, taken at surgery. These receptors all come from a female donor with early-stage non-small cell lung cancer.

This clonotype was detected a few times. The rearrangement links TRBV5-1 to TRBJ1-5, with D unresolved. Germline assignment: CDR1 SGHRS and CDR2 YFSETQ. V was trimmed by 4 bases and J by 0 bases, leaving 8 bases between them. This CDR3 is 14 amino acids long. Here the CDR3 reads CASSVDFSNQPQHF. The CDR3 DNA sequence: TGCGCCAGCAGCGTGGACTTTAGCAATCAGCCCCAGCATTTT.

This clonotype appeared a few times. The V gene is TRBV7-8, the J gene TRBJ2-7; D is possibly TRBD1 (6 bases). This CDR3 comprises 16 residues. The germline V and J ends were trimmed by 1 base and 5 bases, with 18 bases remaining between them. Per germline, CDR1 SGHVS and CDR2 FQNEAQ. The CDR3 region has the DNA TGTGCCAGCAGCTTAGGTACAGTCAGGGGACGCGACGAGCAGTACGTC. Protein product: CASSLGTVRGRDEQYV.

For this clonotype: A read error is possible here, since a much larger clone lies one base away. The chain joins TRBV6-5 to TRBJ1-6; D may be TRBD1 (6 bases). The length of the CDR3 is 15 residues. Deletions cut 4 bases from V and 8 bases from J, with 15 bases between. The germline V gene encodes CDR1 MNHEY and CDR2 SVGAGI. As DNA, the CDR3 is TGTGCCAGCAGTTGGGGGCGGGCAGATGATTCACCCCTCCACTTT. Translated: CASSWGRADDSPLHF.

This clonotype occurred a few times. V gene TRBV7-9 combines with J gene TRBJ2-7; 10 bases fit TRBD2. J gave up 6 bases and V 1 base, and 6 bases lay outside the gene matches. This CDR3 contains 15 residues. The V gene's germline CDR1 is SEHNR and CDR2 FQNEAQ (reference sequence). The CDR3 region is CASSLGLAGAGEQYF. In DNA, the CDR3 is TGTGCCAGCAGCTTAGGGCTAGCGGGAGCTGGCGAGCAGTACTTC.

This clonotype came up many times. The J gene is TRBJ2-1, the V gene TRBV4-1; 9 bases are a match to TRBD2. The CDR3 sequence is 17 residues long. The V gene end was trimmed by 0 bases and the J gene end by 2 bases; junction bases not matched to a gene: 5. CDR1 is MGHRA and CDR2 is YSYEKL in the germline V gene. CDR3 sequence: CASSQERASGTYNEQFF. The CDR3 coding sequence is TGCGCCAGCAGCCAAGAACGCGCTAGCGGGACCTACAATGAGCAGTTCTTC.

This clonotype showed up many times. The chain is built from TRBV15 and TRBJ1-3, with D possibly being TRBD1 (5 bases). The CDR3 runs to 13 residues. Trimming removed 6 bases at V and 1 base at J, with 7 bases between. Germline V lookup: CDR1 LNHNV, CDR2 YYDKDF (reference sequence). CDR3 nucleotides: TGTGCCACCAGGGGGGGGTCTGGAAACACCATATATTTT. Its translation is CATRGGSGNTIYF. Filled out from reference TRBV15 and TRBJ1-3, the complete variable domain reads DAMVIQNPRYQVTQFGKPVTLSCSQTLNHNVMYWYQQKSSQAPKLLFHYYDKDFNNEADTPDNFQSRRPNTSFCFLDIRSPGLGDTAMYLCATRGGSGNTIYFGEGSWLTVV.

At least ten counts were recorded for this clonotype. V usage is TRBV7-9 and J usage is TRBJ2-7; 10 positions agree with TRBD2. This CDR3 is 15 amino acids long. V lost 2 bases, J lost 3 bases, and 4 bases stayed unmatched. Germline V gives CDR1 SEHNR, CDR2 FQNEAQ (reference sequence). The CDR3 DNA sequence: TGTGCCAGCAGCTTAATCACTAGCGGGAACTACGAGCAGTACTTC. Protein sequence: CASSLITSGNYEQYF.

The rearrangement links TRBV27 to TRBJ2-5; D remains unclear. This CDR3 contains 14 residues. Germline V gene sequence: CDR1 MNHEY, CDR2 SMNVEV (reference sequence). Between the trimmed V and J ends, which lost 4 bases and 1 base, there was a span of 10 bases. The CDR3 DNA reads as TGTGCCAGCAGTTATTTTGGGGTCCAAGAGACCCAGTACTTC. Protein product: CASSYFGVQETQYF.

The sample holds many counts of this clonotype. The DNA for the CDR3 is TGTGCCAGCAGCTTAACAGGGACCTACGAGCAGTACGTC. Amino acid sequence: CASSLTGTYEQYV. The chain couples TRBV7-2 to TRBJ2-7, with D perhaps TRBD1 (6 bases). Per the germline V gene, CDR1 is SGHTA and CDR2 is FQGNSA. The CDR3 extends over 13 amino acids. V was shortened by 2 bases and J by 2 bases, with 7 bases between the two germline ends.

This clonotype showed up just a few times. The gene calls are TRBV4-2 and TRBJ2-7; the match to TRBD1 covers 8 bases. The CDR3 is 15 amino acids. Germline CDR1 and CDR2: LGHNA and YNFKEQ. Losses at the gene ends were 2 bases for V and 5 bases for J; bases not matched to a gene: 8. The CDR3 reads CASSQPGQDWNEQYF. CDR3 in DNA: TGTGCCAGCAGCCAACCGGGACAGGATTGGAACGAGCAGTACTTC.

The rearrangement links TRBV5-4 to TRBJ1-6, with 9 bases lining up with TRBD1. Germline loops: CDR1 SGHNT, CDR2 YYREEE (reference sequence). The ends lost 3 bases at V and 13 bases at J; junction bases unmatched: 8. The CDR3 runs to 14 residues. As DNA, the CDR3 is TGTGCCAGCAGCTCCGGGACAGGGACTTCGCCCCTCCACTTT. This gives the protein CASSSGTGTSPLHF. Supplemented by reference TRBV5-4 and TRBJ1-6, the full variable domain reads ETGVTQSPTHLIKTRGQQVTLRCSSQSGHNTVSWYQQALGQGPQFIFQYYREEENGRGNFPPRFSGLQFPNYSSELNVNALELDDSALYLCASSSGTGTSPLHFGNGTRLTVT.

This sequence joins TRBV12-3 or TRBV12-4 and TRBJ1-4, with TRBD1 as a possible D gene (6 bases). With 3 bases removed from V and 8 bases from J, the gap between germline ends came to 25 bases. This CDR3 has 18 amino acids. CDR3 coding DNA: TGTGCCAGCAGTTTCGCGAAAGGGAAAGACGGGGGGCCCGAAAAACTGTTTTTT. This gives the protein CASSFAKGKDGGPEKLFF.

The genes are TRBV6-5 and TRBJ1-4; D is ambiguous. Looked up from germline, CDR1 is MNHEY and CDR2 is SVGAGI. Trimming cost V 7 bases and J 0 bases, with 15 bases left between them. This CDR3 contains 16 residues. The CDR3 bases are TGTGCCAGCACCCTCGGCAGGAGTGCAACTAATGAAAAACTGTTTTTT. Translating it yields CASTLGRSATNEKLFF.

This clonotype was recorded many times. V gene TRBV9 combines with J gene TRBJ1-1; no definite D call. The length of the CDR3 is 14 residues. Germline-derived CDR1 and CDR2 are SGDLS and YYNGEE. The V end was cut by 4 bases, the J end by 3 bases, with 13 bases between. CDR3 nucleotide sequence: TGTGCCAGCAGCATAGGACTTCTGGACACTGAAGCTTTCTTT. It encodes CASSIGLLDTEAFF.

This clonotype was observed a handful of times. The V gene is TRBV9, the J gene TRBJ1-1; a possible D gene is TRBD1 (6 bases). The germline gives CDR1 SGDLS, CDR2 YYNGEE. This CDR3 has 17 amino acids. Trimming left V 0 bases short and J 1 base short, with 16 bases between. The CDR3 loop reads CASSVAGGAGQNTEAFF. The CDR3 DNA reads TGTGCCAGCAGCGTAGCTGGGGGCGCGGGCCAGAACACTGAAGCTTTCTTT.

The chain couples TRBV6-1 to TRBJ1-2; unclear D gene. Trimming shortened V by 0 bases and J by 4 bases, and 9 bases separated the two germline ends. The germline V gene has CDR1 MNHNS and CDR2 SASEGT. The CDR3 runs to 14 residues. CDR3 region: CASSEAGSGYGYTF. In nucleotides, the CDR3 is TGTGCCAGCAGTGAAGCGGGGTCTGGCTATGGCTACACCTTC.

This rearrangement joins TRBV20-1 to TRBJ2-3; TRBD2 agrees at 8 bases. From germline, CDR1 is DFQATT and CDR2 SNEGSKA (reference sequence). CDR3 length: 14 residues. Unmatched junction bases numbered 3, after V lost 4 bases and J lost 0 bases. CDR3 in DNA: TGCAGTGCTATAGCGGGAACTAGCACAGATACGCAGTATTTT. This sequence encodes CSAIAGTSTDTQYF.